The present TCR beta chain was sequenced within a study of cytomegalovirus exposure and HLA in healthy donors. Study results and limitations: The authors later found most CMV-associated TCR beta chains appeared HLA-restricted. About 87% or about 30% of the time was how often most TCR beta V segments were productive, according to an earlier analysis.

Of note for this clone: Antigen: not known.

Trimming left V 5 bases short and J 1 base short, with 16 bases between. CDR3 length: 16 amino acids. Germline V lookup: CDR1 SGHTA, CDR2 FQGNSA. 60 Vbeta and 13 Jbeta primers were used in PCR. Using immunoSEQ multiplex PCR, the repertoire was profiled, and TCRdb retains in-frame clones only, with some absent. Of approximately 170,000 clones detected, 80% to 90% appear once; the ten largest clones hold about 0.77%. The source is a young woman in good health and CMV-seronegative. Sequencing was carried out using PBMCs. This rearrangement joins TRBV7-2 to TRBJ2-3, with a possible D match to TRBD1 (5 bases). CDR3: CASSPQGQTRTDTQYF. In DNA form, the CDR3 reads TGTGCCAGCAGCCCCCAGGGCCAGACCCGCACAGATACGCAGTATTTT.